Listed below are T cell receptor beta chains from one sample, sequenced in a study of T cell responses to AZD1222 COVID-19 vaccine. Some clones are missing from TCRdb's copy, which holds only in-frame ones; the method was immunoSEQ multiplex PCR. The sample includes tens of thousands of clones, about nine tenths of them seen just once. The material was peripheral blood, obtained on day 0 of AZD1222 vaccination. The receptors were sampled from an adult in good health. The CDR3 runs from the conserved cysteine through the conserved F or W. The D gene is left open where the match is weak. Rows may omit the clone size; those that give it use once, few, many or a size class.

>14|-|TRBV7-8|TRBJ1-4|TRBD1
CASSSGTGNEKLFF
TGTGCCAGCAGTTCCGGGACAGGCAATGAAAAACTGTTTTTT
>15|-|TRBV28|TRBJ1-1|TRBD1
CASSFRGTGSGEAFF
TGTGCCAGCAGTTTCCGTGGGACAGGGTCGGGTGAAGCTTTCTTT
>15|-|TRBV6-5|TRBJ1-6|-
CASSYFGGQAGPLHF
TGTGCCAGCAGTTATTTTGGCGGACAAGCAGGTCCCCTCCACTTT
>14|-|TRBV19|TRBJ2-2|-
CASKGLINTGELFF
TGTGCCAGTAAGGGACTTATCAACACCGGGGAGCTGTTTTTT
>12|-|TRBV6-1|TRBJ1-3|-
CASSEGWNTIYF
TGTGCCAGCAGTGAAGGTTGGAACACCATATATTTT
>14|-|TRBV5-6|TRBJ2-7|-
CASSLVRGHYEQYF
TGTGCCAGCAGCTTGGTGCGGGGGCACTACGAGCAGTACTTC
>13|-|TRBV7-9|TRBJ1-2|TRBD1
CASSLTGIHGYTF
TGTGCCAGCAGCTTGACAGGGATCCATGGCTACACCTTC
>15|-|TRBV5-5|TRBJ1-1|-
CASSLVSGRATEAFF
TGTGCCAGCAGCTTAGTGAGCGGCCGGGCCACTGAAGCTTTCTTT
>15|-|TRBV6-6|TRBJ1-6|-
CASSYSGHTNSPLHF
TGTGCCAGCAGTTACTCGGGGCATACCAATTCACCCCTCCACTTT
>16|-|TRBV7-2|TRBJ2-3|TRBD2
CASSKWDSGGADTQYF
TGTGCCAGCAGCAAATGGGATAGCGGGGGGGCAGATACGCAGTATTTT
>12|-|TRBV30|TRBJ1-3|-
CAWKAAGNTIYF
TGTGCCTGGAAGGCAGCAGGAAACACCATATATTTT
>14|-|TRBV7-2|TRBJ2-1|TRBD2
CASSSGLAIREQFF
TGTGCCAGCAGCTCGGGACTAGCGATCCGAGAGCAGTTCTTC
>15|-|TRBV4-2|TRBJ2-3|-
CASSQGELERDTQYF
TGTGCCAGCAGCCAAGGGGAGCTAGAGCGAGATACGCAGTATTTT
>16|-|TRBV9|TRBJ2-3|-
CASSVDEGAGTDTQYF
TGTGCCAGCAGCGTAGATGAAGGGGCGGGCACAGATACGCAGTATTTT
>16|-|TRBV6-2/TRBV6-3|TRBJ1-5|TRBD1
CASSYMTGGGNQPQHF
TGTGCCAGCAGTTACATGACAGGGGGAGGGAATCAGCCCCAGCATTTT
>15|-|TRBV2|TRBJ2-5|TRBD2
CASSENSGGLETQYF
TGTGCCAGCAGTGAGAATAGCGGGGGGCTGGAGACCCAGTACTTC
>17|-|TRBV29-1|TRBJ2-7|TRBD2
CSVEVALRASGSYEQYF
TGCAGCGTTGAAGTTGCCCTCAGAGCTAGCGGATCCTACGAGCAGTACTTC
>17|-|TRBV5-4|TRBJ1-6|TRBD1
CASSFRWGQGWNSPLHF
TGTGCCAGCAGCTTTCGGTGGGGACAGGGGTGGAATTCACCCCTCCACTTT
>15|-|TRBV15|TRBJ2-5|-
CATSRAQGGAVTQYF
TGTGCCACCAGCAGGGCCCAGGGGGGGGCAGTAACCCAGTACTTC
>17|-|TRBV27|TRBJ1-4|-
CASSSLRPGATNEKLFF
TGTGCCAGCAGCTCCTTGAGGCCGGGGGCAACTAATGAAAAACTGTTTTTT
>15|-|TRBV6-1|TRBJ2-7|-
CASSERVGGPYEQYF
TGTGCCAGCAGTGAACGGGTCGGAGGTCCTTACGAGCAGTACTTC
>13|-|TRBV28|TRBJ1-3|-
CASHTTRGNTIYF
TGTGCCAGCCACACGACGCGAGGAAACACCATATATTTT
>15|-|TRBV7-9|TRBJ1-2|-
CASSLQREPPYGYTF
TGTGCCAGCAGCTTACAGAGGGAGCCCCCGTATGGCTACACCTTC
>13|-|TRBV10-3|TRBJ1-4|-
CATAPGVGEKLFF
TGTGCCACCGCCCCCGGGGTCGGTGAAAAACTGTTTTTT
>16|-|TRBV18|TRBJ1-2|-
CASSPRSDRSDYGYTF
TGTGCCAGCTCACCACGGAGTGACAGGAGTGACTATGGCTACACCTTC
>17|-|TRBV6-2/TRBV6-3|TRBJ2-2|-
CASSQGTLPSRAGELFF
TGTGCCAGCAGTCAGGGGACCCTACCAAGCCGTGCCGGGGAGCTGTTTTTT
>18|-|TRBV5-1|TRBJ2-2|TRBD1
CASSLRPPRDRLTGELFF
TGCGCCAGCAGCTTGAGGCCTCCTCGGGACAGACTAACCGGGGAGCTGTTTTTT
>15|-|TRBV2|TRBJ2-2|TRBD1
CASSRQGPNTGELFF
TGTGCCAGCAGTCGACAGGGCCCGAACACCGGGGAGCTGTTTTTT
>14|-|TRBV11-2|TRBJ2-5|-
CASRLQAAQETQYF
TGTGCCAGCCGCCTCCAAGCGGCCCAAGAGACCCAGTACTTC
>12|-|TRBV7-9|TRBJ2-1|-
CASSRSGTQQFF
TGTGCCAGCAGTCGGTCCGGGACTCAGCAGTTCTTC
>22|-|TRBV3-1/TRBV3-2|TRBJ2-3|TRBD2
CASSQAYRGLAGALQTTDTQYF
TGTGCCAGCAGCCAAGCCTACCGAGGGCTAGCGGGGGCCCTCCAGACCACAGATACGCAGTATTTT
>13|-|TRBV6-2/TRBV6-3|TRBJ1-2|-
CASSYSGNYGYTF
TGTGCCAGCAGTTACAGCGGTAACTATGGCTACACCTTC
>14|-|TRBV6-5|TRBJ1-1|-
CASLGGGDGTEAFF
TGTGCCAGCCTCGGCGGGGGTGACGGCACTGAAGCTTTCTTT
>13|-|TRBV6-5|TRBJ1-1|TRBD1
CASSRGQGAQAFF
TGTGCCAGCAGCCGTGGACAGGGGGCCCAAGCTTTCTTT
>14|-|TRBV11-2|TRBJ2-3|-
CASSLDLGLDTQYF
TGTGCCAGCAGCTTAGATCTGGGGTTGGATACGCAGTATTTT
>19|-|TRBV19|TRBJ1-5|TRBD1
CASSFNRGPGKGSNQPQHF
TGTGCCAGTAGTTTTAACAGGGGGCCGGGCAAGGGTAGCAATCAGCCCCAGCATTTT
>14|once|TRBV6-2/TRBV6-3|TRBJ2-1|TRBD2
CASSYSGGYNEQFF
TGTGCCAGCAGTTACAGCGGGGGTTACAATGAGCAGTTCTTC
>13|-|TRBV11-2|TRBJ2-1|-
CASLASSYNEQFF
TGTGCCAGCCTCGCCAGCTCCTACAATGAGCAGTTCTTC
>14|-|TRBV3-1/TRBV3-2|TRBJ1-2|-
CASSQETGRYGYTF
TGTGCCAGCAGCCAAGAAACAGGGAGGTATGGCTACACCTTC
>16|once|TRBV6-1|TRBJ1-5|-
CASSDRFRIYNQPQHF
TGTGCCAGCAGTGACAGGTTCCGAATTTACAATCAGCCCCAGCATTTT
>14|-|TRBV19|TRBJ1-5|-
CASSKGPGNQPQHF
TGTGCCAGTAGTAAGGGTCCTGGCAATCAGCCCCAGCATTTT